These 18 T cell receptor beta chains were all obtained from the same sample, sequenced in a study of blood T cell repertoires in COVID-19 (TCRdb year 2020). The library relied on the immunoSEQ multiplex PCR assay. Imported from immuneACCESS, the table was reduced by TCRdb to in-frame sequences with V and J called. These copies leave out some clones; in studies compared against another copy, an unresolved V gene accounts for under half, and the cause of the remainder is not known. The sample records 200,000 to 300,000 clones, 80% to 95% of which are singletons. The top ten clones comprise 0.83% of the sample. Sequencing was performed on peripheral blood. All receptors derive from a man aged 25 to 45 with COVID-19, enrolled during active disease.

The CDR3 DNA reads TGTGCCAGCAGCTTGTACAGGGGGAATGAAGAGACCCAGTACTTC. Its translation: CASSLYRGNEETQYF. This chain uses TRBV5-4 with TRBJ2-5; 8 nucleotides match TRBD1. After removal of 1 base from V and 3 bases from J, the junction contained 5 bases not matched to a gene. Germline V gene data show CDR1 as SGHNT and CDR2 as YYREEE (reference sequence). The CDR3 contains 15 residues.

V gene TRBV9 combines with J gene TRBJ2-7; 10 bases agree with TRBD2. V dropped 0 bases and J dropped 10; count of bases not matched to a gene: 7. CDR1 and CDR2 from the germline V gene are SGDLS and YYNGEE. The CDR3 is 14 amino acids. CDR3 coding DNA: TGTGCCAGCAGCGTAGGGATAAGCGGGGGGGCCCAGTACTTC. Translation: CASSVGISGGAQYF. The full variable domain, completed using reference TRBV9 and TRBJ2-7, is DSGVTQTPKHLITATGQRVTLRCSPRSGDLSVYWYQQSLDQGLQFLIQYYNGEERAKGNILERFSAQQFPDLHSELNLSSLELGDSALYFCASSVGISGGAQYFGPGTRLTVT.

The rearrangement links TRBV5-6 to TRBJ2-5; unclear D gene. Trimming shortened V by 1 base and J by 5 bases, and 15 bases separated the two germline ends. CDR3 size: 15 residues. CDR1 and CDR2 from the germline V gene are SGHDT and YYEEEE. CDR3 DNA sequence: TGTGCCAGCAGCTTGTGGTCCCTCTCCGGGGAGACCCAGTACTTC. It codes for CASSLWSLSGETQYF.

This clone was counted between two and nine times. The V gene is TRBV25-1, the J gene TRBJ2-5, with TRBD2 matching 7 bases. From germline, CDR1 is MGHDK and CDR2 SYGVNS. The CDR3 has 15 residues. The V segment lost 7 bases and the J segment 0 bases; nucleotides outside the gene matches: 8. CDR3: CASTPGGIYQETQYF. The CDR3 DNA is TGTGCCAGCACCCCGGGGGGTATCTACCAAGAGACCCAGTACTTC.

V is TRBV6-2 or TRBV6-3 and J is TRBJ2-1, with TRBD2 matching 8 bases. CDR1 and CDR2 from the germline V gene are MNHEY and SVGEGT. V lost 7 bases to trimming and J lost 4 bases; unmatched junction nucleotides: 9. CDR3 length equals 15 residues. Written as DNA, the CDR3 is TGTGCCAGCAACCCGAATAGCGGGGTATACAATGAGCAGTTCTTC. Its translation is CASNPNSGVYNEQFF.

The chain combines TRBV6-6 with TRBJ1-5; 7 nucleotides line up with TRBD1. Trimming cost V 5 bases and J 4 bases; bases outside gene matches: 5. Germline V gene lookup returns CDR1 MNHNY and CDR2 SVGAGI (reference sequence). The length of the CDR3 is 14 residues. CDR3 sequence reads: CASSIGQVNQPQHF. The CDR3 DNA sequence: TGTGCCAGCAGTATCGGACAGGTAAATCAGCCCCAGCATTTT.

The gene calls are TRBV6-5 and TRBJ1-2; D gene ambiguous. V dropped 6 bases and J dropped 8 bases, with 16 bases sitting between them. CDR3 length equals 13 residues. Germline V gene sequence: CDR1 MNHEY, CDR2 SVGAGI. The CDR3 loop is CASSPRGGRGYTF. The CDR3 nucleotides are TGTGCCAGCAGCCCGCGGGGAGGAAGAGGCTACACCTTC.

The chain is built from TRBV6-6 and TRBJ1-2, with 8 positions matching TRBD1. With 2 bases clipped from V and 8 bases from J, the junction kept 7 bases outside the gene matches. Germline CDR1 reads MNHNY; CDR2 reads SVGAGI (reference sequence). The CDR3 loop spans 14 amino acids. CDR3 DNA sequence: TGTGCCAGCAGTTACAGCGGACAGGGAGAGGGCTACACCTTC. As protein: CASSYSGQGEGYTF.

V usage is TRBV9 and J usage is TRBJ2-2, with D perhaps TRBD2 (5 bases). Germline CDR1 reads SGDLS; CDR2 reads YYNGEE. Trimming cost V 0 bases and J 3 bases, with 15 bases left between them. The CDR3 spans 17 residues. CDR3 sequence reads: CASSVEARRGYTGELFF. The CDR3 bases are TGTGCCAGCAGCGTAGAGGCCCGGAGAGGGTACACCGGGGAGCTGTTTTTT.

V and J are TRBV7-7 and TRBJ2-3, with D possibly TRBD1 on 6 matching bases. Trimming left V 2 bases short and J 4 bases short, with 10 bases between. This CDR3 is 14 amino acids long. CDR1 and CDR2 (germline): SSHAT, FNYEAQ (reference sequence). CDR3 amino acids: CASSLHRAPDTQYF. The CDR3 DNA reads as TGTGCCAGCAGCTTACACAGGGCCCCAGATACGCAGTATTTT.

The V and J genes are TRBV3-1 (or the pseudogene TRBV3-2) and TRBJ2-1, with no clear D. The CDR3 covers 15 residues. V was pared by 0 bases and J by 2 bases, with 8 bases between. In germline, CDR1 is LGHDT, CDR2 YNNKEL (reference sequence). The CDR3 is CASSQEAAAYNEQFF. The CDR3 region has the DNA TGTGCCAGCAGCCAAGAGGCGGCGGCCTACAATGAGCAGTTCTTC.

The rearrangement joins TRBV10-3 to TRBJ1-2, with 8 bases identical to TRBD1. J lost 8 bases, V lost 8 bases, and 4 bases had no gene match. Germline V gene sequence: CDR1 ENHRY, CDR2 SYGVKD. The CDR3 extends over 11 amino acids. CDR3 DNA sequence: TGTGCCATCGCAGGACAGGGAGGCTACACCTTC. Translating gives CAIAGQGGYTF.

This clone occurred a few times. The rearrangement joins TRBV5-4 to TRBJ1-1, with a weak D call TRBD1 (5 bases). The CDR3 consists of 13 residues. The germline V gene encodes CDR1 SGHNT and CDR2 YYREEE (reference sequence). V was pared by 0 bases and J by 6 bases, with 9 bases between. The DNA for the CDR3 is TGTGCCAGCAGCTTGGTTCAGGGCGCTGAAGCTTTCTTT. This encodes CASSLVQGAEAFF.

The chain has TRBV19 and TRBJ1-1, with TRBD1 matching over 8 bases. Trimming cost V 6 bases and J 5 bases; bases outside gene matches: 11. CDR3 length: 15 amino acids. Germline CDR1 is LNHDA and CDR2 is SQIVND (reference sequence). The CDR3 is CASRKLTGVETEAFF. The CDR3 DNA sequence: TGTGCCAGTAGGAAATTGACAGGGGTAGAGACTGAAGCTTTCTTT.

There are a few counts of this clone. Here the CDR3 DNA reads TGTGCCAGCACCCTAACCCCGCGACAGGTGCCAACTGAAGCTTTCTTT. The encoded protein is CASTLTPRQVPTEAFF. V and J are TRBV2 and TRBJ1-1; a weak D match, TRBD1 (6 bases). Trimming pared 7 bases from V and 5 bases from J, leaving 23 bases between. The CDR3 runs 16 residues. CDR1 is SNHLY, CDR2 FYNNEI, per germline. Full variable domain (remainder filled in from reference TRBV2 and TRBJ1-1): EPEVTQTPSHQVTQMGQEVILRCVPISNHLYFYWYRQILGQKVEFLVSFYNNEISEKSEIFDDQFSVERPDGSNFTLKIRSTKLEDSAMYFCASTLTPRQVPTEAFFGQGTRLTVV.

J is TRBJ1-6 and V is TRBV3-1 (or the pseudogene TRBV3-2); D perhaps matches TRBD1 (5 bases). Germline V gene data show CDR1 as LGHDT and CDR2 as YNNKEL (reference sequence). The CDR3 consists of 14 residues. Trimming removed 1 base at V and 8 bases at J, with 9 bases between. CDR3 sequence (DNA): TGTGCCAGCAGCCAAGCCTGGGGGGATTCACCCCTCCACTTT. It specifies CASSQAWGDSPLHF.

V usage is TRBV4-1 and J usage is TRBJ1-2; no clear D gene. Trimming pared 0 bases from V and 7 bases from J, leaving 15 bases between. The CDR3 has 15 residues. The germline CDR1 and CDR2 sequences are MGHRA and YSYEKL. In DNA form, the CDR3 reads TGCGCCAGCAGCCAAGATCTCCCCCTTTGGAGTGGCTACACCTTC. Encoded protein: CASSQDLPLWSGYTF.

The gene calls are TRBV6-2 or TRBV6-3 and TRBJ2-1; D may be TRBD2 (6 bases). The germline V gene has CDR1 MNHEY and CDR2 SVGEGT. CDR3 length: 11 amino acids. V was shortened by 6 bases and J by 15 bases, with 15 bases between the two germline ends. CDR3 loop: CASSRRLDLFF. CDR3 coding DNA: TGTGCCAGCAGCCGGAGACTAGATCTGTTCTTC.